Each of the 27 T cell receptor beta chains below was sequenced from the same sample in a study of T cell changes during pregnancy in multiple sclerosis. Sequencing was performed with immunoSEQ multiplex PCR; in TCRdb, only in-frame clones are kept and a portion is missing. The sample holds approximately 130,000 clones; 90% to 96% are singletons and the top ten take over 0.35%. The sequencing used peripheral blood, collected after pregnancy. These receptors all stem from a female donor with multiple sclerosis, enrolled in a pregnancy study.

The chain combines TRBV7-9 with TRBJ1-4; D gene uncertain. This CDR3 contains 17 residues. Between the trimmed V and J ends, which lost 5 bases and 3 bases, there was a span of 19 bases. The germline V gene encodes CDR1 SEHNR and CDR2 FQNEAQ (reference sequence). DNA of the CDR3: TGTGCCAGCAGCCCAGGAGGCCGCACAGAATCTAATGAAAAACTGTTTTTT. Translation gives CASSPGGRTESNEKLFF.

The chain joins TRBV11-2 to TRBJ2-5; possible D gene TRBD2, 6 bases. Germline loops: CDR1 SGHAT, CDR2 FQNNGV. This CDR3 spans 13 amino acids. Deletions cut 4 bases from V and 4 bases from J, with 10 bases between. CDR3 coding DNA: TGTGCCAGCAGCTACGGGACTTCAGAGACCCAGTACTTC. It is translated as CASSYGTSETQYF.

The CDR3 DNA is TGTGCCAGCCTAGGACAAGTTCATCAGCCCCAGCATTTT. Protein: CASLGQVHQPQHF. The chain uses TRBV2 and TRBJ1-5; maybe TRBD1 (5 bases). V gave up 8 bases and J gave up 5 bases, with 13 bases separating them. The CDR3 extends over 13 amino acids. Germline V lookup: CDR1 SNHLY, CDR2 FYNNEI.

V usage is TRBV28 and J usage is TRBJ1-1; D may be TRBD1 (6 bases). CDR1 is MDHEN, CDR2 SYDVKM, per germline. V lost 3 bases and J lost 0, with 11 bases in between. The length of the CDR3 is 15 residues. CDR3 region: CASSLWDKMNTEAFF. CDR3 coding DNA: TGTGCCAGCAGTTTGTGGGACAAGATGAACACTGAAGCTTTCTTT.

The V and J genes are TRBV2 and TRBJ2-2; 8 bases fit TRBD2. The CDR3 is 15 residues long. Trimming took 8 bases from V and 6 from J; bases not matched to a gene: 11. The germline gives CDR1 SNHLY, CDR2 FYNNEI. The CDR3 nucleotides are TGTGCCAGCGGGGTGGGGACTAGAAATCCCGGGGAGCTGTTTTTT. Translation gives CASGVGTRNPGELFF.

This clone was observed a single time. The V and J genes are TRBV4-1 and TRBJ1-2; the D is unclear. The germline V gene has CDR1 MGHRA and CDR2 YSYEKL. This CDR3 comprises 14 residues. V was cut by 0 bases and J by 5 bases, with 10 bases left in between. CDR3 residues: CASSQDPGGYGYTF. Written as DNA, the CDR3 is TGCGCCAGCAGCCAAGATCCCGGAGGGTATGGCTACACCTTC.

This chain connects TRBV27 to TRBJ2-7; 9 positions agree with TRBD2. This CDR3 contains 17 residues. Germline V lookup: CDR1 MNHEY, CDR2 SMNVEV (reference sequence). J lost 1 base, V lost 3 bases, and 10 bases had no gene match. CDR3 residues: CASSLSFEREESYEQYF. DNA for the CDR3: TGTGCCAGCAGTTTGAGTTTTGAGCGGGAGGAATCCTACGAGCAGTACTTC.

The chain is built from TRBV4-1 and TRBJ2-4; 9 bases map to TRBD1. V trimming: 0 bases; J trimming: 2 bases; junction bases outside the gene matches: 5. CDR1 and CDR2 (germline): MGHRA, YSYEKL. The CDR3 extends over 17 amino acids. The CDR3 region has the DNA TGCGCCAGCAGCCAAGACACAGGGGGCAGGACCAAAAACATTCAGTACTTC. Protein product: CASSQDTGGRTKNIQYF.

The gene calls are TRBV15 and TRBJ2-2; 7 bases map to TRBD1. CDR3 length: 14 amino acids. V trimming: 5 bases; J trimming: 5 bases; junction bases outside the gene matches: 5. Germline values: CDR1 LNHNV, CDR2 YYDKDF (reference sequence). The CDR3 DNA reads as TGTGCCACCAGCTCGGGACAGCAAACCGGGGAGCTGTTTTTT. It translates to CATSSGQQTGELFF.

The V and J genes are TRBV5-4 and TRBJ2-7; D is possibly TRBD1 (6 bases). The CDR3 sequence is 13 residues long. V lost 7 bases to trimming and J lost 3 bases, with 14 bases between them. Germline assignment: CDR1 SGHNT and CDR2 YYREEE (reference sequence). This chain's CDR3 is CASGMGHLYEQYF. The CDR3 DNA sequence: TGTGCCAGCGGAATGGGACACCTCTACGAGCAGTACTTC.

This rearrangement joins TRBV27 to TRBJ1-2; 9 positions match TRBD1. CDR3 length: 14 residues. V lost 3 bases, J lost 1 base, and 0 bases stayed unmatched. Germline V gives CDR1 MNHEY, CDR2 SMNVEV (reference sequence). CDR3 in amino acids: CASSLDRGNYGYTF. In nucleotides, the CDR3 is TGTGCCAGCAGTTTGGACAGGGGTAACTATGGCTACACCTTC.

This chain connects TRBV28 to TRBJ2-3; D remains unclear. Looked up from germline, CDR1 is MDHEN and CDR2 is SYDVKM. The CDR3 contains 12 residues. Trimming left V 4 bases short and J 5 bases short, with 7 bases between. The CDR3 region is CASSSTGDTQYF. The CDR3 DNA is TGTGCCAGCAGTTCCACTGGAGATACGCAGTATTTT.

This sequence joins TRBV5-6 and TRBJ2-7; D might be TRBD1 (7 bases). The CDR3 is 14 residues long. Germline assignment: CDR1 SGHDT and CDR2 YYEEEE. V lost 3 bases, J lost 2 bases, and 12 bases lay in between. The CDR3 spells CASSYRGLTYEQYF. Here the CDR3 DNA reads TGTGCCAGCAGCTACAGGGGACTGACCTACGAGCAGTACTTC.

J is TRBJ2-7 and V is TRBV28, with D maybe TRBD1 (6 bases). CDR3 length equals 14 residues. V was cut by 3 bases and J by 6 bases, with 15 bases left in between. Germline V gene lookup returns CDR1 MDHEN and CDR2 SYDVKM. CDR3 sequence: CASSFRGSGREQYF. CDR3 DNA: TGTGCCAGCAGTTTTAGGGGGTCTGGACGCGAGCAGTACTTC.

The gene calls are TRBV5-4 and TRBJ2-1, with TRBD2 matching over 8 bases. Germline CDR1 and CDR2: SGHNT and YYREEE (reference sequence). Trimming cost V 1 base and J 8 bases; bases outside gene matches: 11. The CDR3 spans 16 residues. The CDR3 spells CASSLSGGGKKDEQFF. For the CDR3, the DNA is TGTGCCAGCAGCTTGTCGGGAGGGGGTAAGAAGGATGAGCAGTTCTTC. Looking up the rest from reference TRBV5-4 and TRBJ2-1 gives the full variable domain: ETGVTQSPTHLIKTRGQQVTLRCSSQSGHNTVSWYQQALGQGPQFIFQYYREEENGRGNFPPRFSGLQFPNYSSELNVNALELDDSALYLCASSLSGGGKKDEQFFGPGTRLTVL.

V is TRBV7-3 and J is TRBJ2-1, with 13 bases fitting TRBD2. After removal of 5 bases from V and 4 bases from J, the junction contained 2 bases not matched to a gene. The CDR3 runs to 15 residues. Looked up from germline, CDR1 is SGHTA and CDR2 is FQGTGA. For the CDR3, the DNA is TGTGCCAGCAGCAAGGGACTAGCGGGGTACAATGAGCAGTTCTTC. It specifies CASSKGLAGYNEQFF.

This rearrangement joins TRBV7-6 to TRBJ2-7, with D unresolved. The CDR3 has 14 residues. V was cut by 0 bases and J by 2 bases, with 8 bases left in between. Germline V gene data show CDR1 as SGHVS and CDR2 as FNYEAQ. In nucleotides, the CDR3 is TGTGCCAGCAGCTTAGCTGAGGTTCCCTACGAGCAGTACTTC. Protein product: CASSLAEVPYEQYF.

This clone was seen a handful of times. The chain recombines TRBV19 with TRBJ1-5; 8 nucleotides line up with TRBD1. The CDR3 is made up of 15 amino acids. Germline loops: CDR1 LNHDA, CDR2 SQIVND (reference sequence). V gave up 6 bases and J gave up 3 bases; unmatched junction bases: 7. The CDR3 DNA follows: TGTGCCAGTAGCCCACAGGGGGTAGACAATCAGCCCCAGCATTTT. Protein product: CASSPQGVDNQPQHF.

CDR3 sequence (DNA): TGTGCCAGCAGTTTATCGGGACAGGGACTTTACGAGCAGTACTTC. Its protein is CASSLSGQGLYEQYF. The V and J genes are TRBV28 and TRBJ2-7; TRBD1 aligns across 9 bases. Germline assignment: CDR1 MDHEN and CDR2 SYDVKM. The V gene end was trimmed by 1 base and the J gene end by 4 bases; junction bases not matched to a gene: 5. The CDR3 is made up of 15 amino acids.

The chain uses TRBV27 and TRBJ2-1; 10 bases match TRBD2. The CDR3 length is 17 residues. V shed 0 bases and J 4 bases; nucleotides not matched to a gene: 6. CDR1 MNHEY and CDR2 SMNVEV come from the germline V gene (reference sequence). The CDR3 coding sequence is TGTGCCAGCAGTTTATCACAGCGGGAGGGCCGTTACAATGAGCAGTTCTTC. Amino acid sequence: CASSLSQREGRYNEQFF.

This rearrangement joins TRBV7-2 to TRBJ2-7; D not resolved. The V gene lost 5 bases and the J gene lost 2 bases, with 4 bases spanning the gap. This CDR3 has 11 amino acids. Per the germline V gene, CDR1 is SGHTA and CDR2 is FQGNSA. This chain's CDR3 is CASSATYEQYF. The CDR3 DNA follows: TGTGCCAGCAGCGCGACCTACGAGCAGTACTTC.

This sequence joins TRBV11-3 and TRBJ2-7, with 8 nucleotides matching TRBD2. J gave up 10 bases and V 2 bases, and 7 bases lay outside the gene matches. The CDR3 is 13 amino acids. The germline CDR1 and CDR2 sequences are SGHNT and YENEEA. The CDR3 here is CASSLSSREDQYF. The CDR3 nucleotides are TGTGCCAGCAGCTTAAGCTCGCGGGAGGATCAGTACTTC. The entire variable domain, with the rest obtained from reference TRBV11-3 and TRBJ2-7, is as follows: EAGVVQSPRYKIIEKKQPVAFWCNPISGHNTLYWYLQNLGQGPELLIRYENEEAVDDSQLPKDRFSAERLKGVDSTLKIQPAELGDSAVYLCASSLSSREDQYFGPGTRLTVT.

The chain combines TRBV27 with TRBJ1-2; the D gene is possibly TRBD1 (5 bases). The length of the CDR3 is 14 residues. The germline gives CDR1 MNHEY, CDR2 SMNVEV (reference sequence). Trimming left V 5 bases short and J 4 bases short, with 14 bases between. The CDR3 DNA reads TGTGCCAGCAGTAGGATCCGGGACTCCTATGGCTACACCTTC. Its translation: CASSRIRDSYGYTF.

V gene TRBV28 combines with J gene TRBJ2-4; 7 bases fit TRBD2. This CDR3 region has 16 residues. V shed 4 bases, J shed 0 bases, and the junction held 6 bases outside the gene matches. Germline-derived CDR1 and CDR2 are MDHEN and SYDVKM. CDR3 sequence (DNA): TGTGCCAGCAGTTCTACTAGCGATCTAGCCAAAAACATTCAGTACTTC. It is translated as CASSSTSDLAKNIQYF. The complete variable domain, with remaining parts taken from reference TRBV28 and TRBJ2-4, reads DVKVTQSSRYLVKRTGEKVFLECVQDMDHENMFWYRQDPGLGLRLIYFSYDVKMKEKGDIPEGYSVSREKKERFSLILESASTNQTSMYLCASSSTSDLAKNIQYFGAGTRLSVL.

The V gene is TRBV2, the J gene TRBJ2-6; D possibly corresponds to TRBD1 (5 bases). The CDR3 extends over 17 amino acids. Trimming pared 6 bases from V and 0 bases from J, leaving 15 bases between. Germline CDR1 SNHLY, CDR2 FYNNEI. CDR3 protein: CASRRQGSLSGANVLTF. The CDR3, as DNA: TGTGCCAGCAGGCGGCAGGGATCTCTCTCTGGGGCCAACGTCCTGACTTTC.

This clone was seen a single time. V gene TRBV19 combines with J gene TRBJ1-2; D is possibly TRBD1 (6 bases). The CDR3 length is 11 residues. V gave up 5 bases and J gave up 8 bases, with 9 bases separating them. Per germline, CDR1 LNHDA and CDR2 SQIVND (reference sequence). CDR3: CASSFRGGYTF. DNA of the CDR3: TGTGCCAGTAGTTTCAGGGGAGGCTACACCTTC.

The chain uses TRBV27 and TRBJ2-1; perhaps TRBD2 as D (5 bases). CDR1 and CDR2 (germline): MNHEY, SMNVEV (reference sequence). The CDR3 covers 12 residues. V lost 2 bases to trimming and J lost 10 bases, with 9 bases between them. The CDR3 here is CASSLAGGEQFF. The CDR3 nucleotides are TGTGCCAGCAGTTTAGCCGGAGGCGAGCAGTTCTTC.